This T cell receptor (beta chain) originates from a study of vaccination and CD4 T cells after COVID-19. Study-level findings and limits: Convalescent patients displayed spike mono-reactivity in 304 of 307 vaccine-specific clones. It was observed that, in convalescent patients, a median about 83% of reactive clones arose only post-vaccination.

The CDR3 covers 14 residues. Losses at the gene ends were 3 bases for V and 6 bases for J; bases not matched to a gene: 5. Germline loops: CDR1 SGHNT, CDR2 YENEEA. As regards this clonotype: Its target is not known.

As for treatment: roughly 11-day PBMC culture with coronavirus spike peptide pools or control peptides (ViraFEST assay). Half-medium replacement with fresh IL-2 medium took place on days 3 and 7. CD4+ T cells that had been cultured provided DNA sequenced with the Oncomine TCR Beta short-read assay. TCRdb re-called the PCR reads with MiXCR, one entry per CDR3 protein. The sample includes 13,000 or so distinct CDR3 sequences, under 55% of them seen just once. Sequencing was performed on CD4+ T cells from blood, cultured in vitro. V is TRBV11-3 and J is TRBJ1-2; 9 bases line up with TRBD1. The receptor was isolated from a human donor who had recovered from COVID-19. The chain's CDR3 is CASSFGQGFHGYTF. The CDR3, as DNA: TGTGCCAGCAGCTTCGGACAGGGGTTCCATGGCTACACCTTC.